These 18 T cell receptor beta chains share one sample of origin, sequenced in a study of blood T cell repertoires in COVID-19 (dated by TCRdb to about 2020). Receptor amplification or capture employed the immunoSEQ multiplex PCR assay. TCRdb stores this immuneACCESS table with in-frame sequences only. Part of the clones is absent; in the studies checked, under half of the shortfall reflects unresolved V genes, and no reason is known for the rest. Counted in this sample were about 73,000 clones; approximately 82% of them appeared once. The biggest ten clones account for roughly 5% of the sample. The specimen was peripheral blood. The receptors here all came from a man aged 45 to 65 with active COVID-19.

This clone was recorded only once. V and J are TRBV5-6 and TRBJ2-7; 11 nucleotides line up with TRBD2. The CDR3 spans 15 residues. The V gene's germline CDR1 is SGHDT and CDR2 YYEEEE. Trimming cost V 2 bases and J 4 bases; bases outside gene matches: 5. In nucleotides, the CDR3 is TGTGCCAGCAGCTTCGGGACTAGCGGTACATACGAGCAGTACTTC. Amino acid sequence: CASSFGTSGTYEQYF. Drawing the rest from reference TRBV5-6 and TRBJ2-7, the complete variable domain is DAGVTQSPTHLIKTRGQQVTLRCSPKSGHDTVSWYQQALGQGPQFIFQYYEEEERQRGNFPDRFSGHQFPNYSSELNVNALLLGDSALYLCASSFGTSGTYEQYFGPGTRLTVT.

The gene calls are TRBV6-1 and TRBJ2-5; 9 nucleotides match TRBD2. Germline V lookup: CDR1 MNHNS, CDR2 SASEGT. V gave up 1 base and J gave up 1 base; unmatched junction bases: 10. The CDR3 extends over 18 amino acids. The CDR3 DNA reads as TGTGCCAGCAGTGAAGATCCAGCGGGAGGAGGGTTCCAAGAGACCCAGTACTTC. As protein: CASSEDPAGGGFQETQYF.

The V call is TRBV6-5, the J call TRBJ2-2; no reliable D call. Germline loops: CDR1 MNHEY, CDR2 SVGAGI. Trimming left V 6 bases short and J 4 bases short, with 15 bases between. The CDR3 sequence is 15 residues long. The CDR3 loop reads CASRFRGEGTGELFF. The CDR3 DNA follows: TGTGCCAGCAGGTTTCGCGGTGAAGGCACCGGGGAGCTGTTTTTT.

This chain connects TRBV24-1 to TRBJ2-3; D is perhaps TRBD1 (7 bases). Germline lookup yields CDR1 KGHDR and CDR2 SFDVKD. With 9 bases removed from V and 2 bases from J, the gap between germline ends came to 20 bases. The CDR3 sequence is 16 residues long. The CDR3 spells CATQSAQGGVTDTQYF. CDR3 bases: TGTGCCACCCAATCAGCTCAGGGGGGAGTCACAGATACGCAGTATTTT.

CDR3 in amino acids: CATSDGRQGPATHYYEQYF. CDR3 sequence (DNA): TGTGCCACCAGTGATGGGCGACAGGGTCCCGCTACCCACTACTACGAGCAGTACTTC. V gene TRBV24-1 combines with J gene TRBJ2-7; 7 bases are a match to TRBD1. The CDR3 length is 19 residues. J was trimmed by 3 bases and V by 3 bases; bases with no gene match: 19. Per the germline V gene, CDR1 is KGHDR and CDR2 is SFDVKD.

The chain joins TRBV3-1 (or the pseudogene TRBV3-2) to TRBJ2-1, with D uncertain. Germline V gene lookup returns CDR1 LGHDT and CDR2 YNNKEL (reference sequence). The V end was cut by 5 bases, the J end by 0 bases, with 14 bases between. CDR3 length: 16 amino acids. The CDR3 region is CASSEIPRNSYNEQFF. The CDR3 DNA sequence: TGTGCCAGCAGCGAAATCCCCAGGAACTCCTACAATGAGCAGTTCTTC.

CDR3 nucleotide sequence: TGTGCTAGTGGGCAGGACAGGGGGGATCAGCCCCAGCATTTT. Its translation: CASGQDRGDQPQHF. V usage is TRBV12-5 and J usage is TRBJ1-5, with 10 bases matching TRBD1. V lost 6 bases to trimming and J lost 5 bases; unmatched junction nucleotides: 4. Germline V gene data show CDR1 as LGHNT and CDR2 as FRNRAP. The CDR3 covers 14 residues.

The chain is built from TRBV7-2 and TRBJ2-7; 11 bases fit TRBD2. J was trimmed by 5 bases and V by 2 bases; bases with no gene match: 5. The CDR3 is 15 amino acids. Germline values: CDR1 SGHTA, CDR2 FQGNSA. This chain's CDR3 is CASSLSSGGGDEQYF. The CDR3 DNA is TGTGCCAGCAGCTTAAGTAGCGGGGGGGGAGACGAGCAGTACTTC.

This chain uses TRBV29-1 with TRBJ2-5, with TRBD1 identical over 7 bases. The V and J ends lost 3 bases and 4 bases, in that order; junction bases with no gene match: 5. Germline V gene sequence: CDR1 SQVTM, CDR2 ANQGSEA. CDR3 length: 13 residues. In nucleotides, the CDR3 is TGCAGCGTTGATGAGGCAGGGGGAGAGACCCAGTACTTC. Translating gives CSVDEAGGETQYF. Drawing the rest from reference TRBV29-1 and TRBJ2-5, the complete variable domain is SAVISQKPSRDICQRGTSLTIQCQVDSQVTMMFWYRQQPGQSLTLIATANQGSEATYESGFVIDKFPISRPNLTFSTLTVSNMSPEDSSIYLCSVDEAGGETQYFGPGTRLLVL.

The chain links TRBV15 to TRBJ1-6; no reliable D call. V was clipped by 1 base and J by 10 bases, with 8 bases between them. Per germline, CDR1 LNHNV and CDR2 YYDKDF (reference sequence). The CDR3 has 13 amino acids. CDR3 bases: TGTGCCACCAGCAGAGTTCAACGGTCACCCCTCCACTTT. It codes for CATSRVQRSPLHF.

In nucleotides, the CDR3 is TGTGCCAGCAGTGGCAGGGTCTCTGGGGCCAACGTCCTGACTTTC. This gives the protein CASSGRVSGANVLTF. The genes are TRBV28 and TRBJ2-6, with D possibly TRBD1 on 5 matching bases. With 5 bases removed from V and 0 bases from J, the gap between germline ends came to 8 bases. Germline loops: CDR1 MDHEN, CDR2 SYDVKM. The CDR3 is 15 residues long. The complete variable domain, with remaining parts taken from reference TRBV28 and TRBJ2-6, reads DVKVTQSSRYLVKRTGEKVFLECVQDMDHENMFWYRQDPGLGLRLIYFSYDVKMKEKGDIPEGYSVSREKKERFSLILESASTNQTSMYLCASSGRVSGANVLTFGAGSRLTVL.

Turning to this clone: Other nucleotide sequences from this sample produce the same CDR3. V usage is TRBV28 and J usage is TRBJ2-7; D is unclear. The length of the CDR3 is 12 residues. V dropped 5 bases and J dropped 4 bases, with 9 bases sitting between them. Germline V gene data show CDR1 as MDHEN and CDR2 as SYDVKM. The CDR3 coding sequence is TGTGCCAGCAGTCCACCAGGATACGAGCAGTACTTC. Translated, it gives CASSPPGYEQYF.

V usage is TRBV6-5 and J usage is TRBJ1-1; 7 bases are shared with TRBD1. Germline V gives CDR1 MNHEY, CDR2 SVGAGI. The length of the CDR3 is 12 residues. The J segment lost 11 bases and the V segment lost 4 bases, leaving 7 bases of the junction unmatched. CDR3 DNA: TGTGCCAGCAGTTTAGGGGGCCGGGGTGCTTTCTTT. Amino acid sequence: CASSLGGRGAFF.

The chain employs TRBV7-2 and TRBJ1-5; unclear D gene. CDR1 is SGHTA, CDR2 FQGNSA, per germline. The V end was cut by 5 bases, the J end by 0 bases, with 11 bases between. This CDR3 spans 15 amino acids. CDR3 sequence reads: CASSPGSTSNQPQHF. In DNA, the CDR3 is TGTGCCAGCAGCCCAGGATCGACTAGCAATCAGCCCCAGCATTTT.

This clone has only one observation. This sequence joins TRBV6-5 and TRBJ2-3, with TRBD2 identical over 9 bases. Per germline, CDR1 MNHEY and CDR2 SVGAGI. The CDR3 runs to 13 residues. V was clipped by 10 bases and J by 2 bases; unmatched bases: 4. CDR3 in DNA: TGTGCCACAGCGGGAGGACACACAGATACGCAGTATTTT. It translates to CATAGGHTDTQYF.

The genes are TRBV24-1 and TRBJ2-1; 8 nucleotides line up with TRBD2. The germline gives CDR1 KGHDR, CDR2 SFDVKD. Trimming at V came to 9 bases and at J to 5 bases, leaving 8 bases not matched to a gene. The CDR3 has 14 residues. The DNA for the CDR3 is TGTGCCACCCGCGGGACTAGAGGGGACAATGAGCAGTTCTTC. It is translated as CATRGTRGDNEQFF.

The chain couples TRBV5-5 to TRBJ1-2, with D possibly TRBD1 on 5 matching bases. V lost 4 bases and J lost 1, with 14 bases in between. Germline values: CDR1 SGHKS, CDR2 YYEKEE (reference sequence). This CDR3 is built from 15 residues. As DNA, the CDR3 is TGTGCCAGCAGCAAGACGGGGGGAGTTAACTATGGCTACACCTTC. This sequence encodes CASSKTGGVNYGYTF.

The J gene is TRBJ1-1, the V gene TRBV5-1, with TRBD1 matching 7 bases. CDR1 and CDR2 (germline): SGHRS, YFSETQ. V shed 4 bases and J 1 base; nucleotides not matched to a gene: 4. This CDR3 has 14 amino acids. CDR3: CASSTGDPNTEAFF. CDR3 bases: TGCGCCAGCAGCACAGGGGATCCGAACACTGAAGCTTTCTTT.